Sequencing of this TCR beta chain was carried out in a study of shared clonotypes between healthy human individuals. Both subsets, CD45RA+ naive and CD45RA-negative memory, were split from the CD4+ cells. The sample holds a few counts of this clone. The protocol was immunoSEQ multiplex PCR, while the TCRdb copy is restricted to in-frame clones and leaves out a portion. The sample contains some 1,100,000 clones, around three quarters of which appear only once. V lost 0 bases and J lost 6, with 24 bases in between. The CDR3 contains 18 residues. Germline CDR1 SGHRS, CDR2 YFSETQ. V gene TRBV5-1 combines with J gene TRBJ1-2; D unresolved. This TCR derives from a man between 18 and 35 years old in good health. Some clones in this sample may be carry-over from other donors' samples. The sample taken for sequencing was memory CD4+ T cells from PBMCs. Stated subset: CD45RA-negative fraction. Here the CDR3 DNA reads TGCGCCAGCAGCTTGGCCGAAGTATGGACGGCACCTTCGAATGGCTACACCTTC. Its protein is CASSLAEVWTAPSNGYTF.